One and the same sample provided the 13 T cell receptor beta chains below, sequenced in a study of blood T cells in healthy people across ages. Together with a sample-barcoded 5' primer, a J-beta primer mix was included in a second PCR lasting about 7 to 12 cycles. TCRdb ran MiXCR on the 5' RACE reads and lists one entry per CDR3 protein. The profile shows about a million distinct CDR3 sequences, 51% of them singletons. Sequenced: blood. The receptor set was obtained from a woman aged 60-75 years in good health.

This clonotype appeared a few times. The gene calls are TRBV25-1 and TRBJ1-2, with 12 bases fitting TRBD1. The V gene end was trimmed by 6 bases and the J gene end by 0 bases; junction bases not matched to a gene: 11. The CDR3 extends over 18 amino acids. CDR1 is MGHDK and CDR2 is SYGVNS in the germline V gene. The chain's CDR3 is CASSPLPGQGASNYGYTF. The CDR3, as DNA: TGTGCCAGCAGCCCTCTCCCGGGACAGGGGGCGTCTAACTATGGCTACACCTTC.

The chain joins TRBV10-3 to TRBJ2-7; 9 bases agree with TRBD2. The CDR3 has 16 amino acids. Germline values: CDR1 ENHRY, CDR2 SYGVKD. J lost 2 bases, V lost 3 bases, and 8 bases had no gene match. CDR3 in DNA: TGTGCCATCAGTGAATTAATAGCGGGAGTAACCTACGAGCAGTACTTC. This gives the protein CAISELIAGVTYEQYF.

CDR3 protein: CSVEAFRGNEQFF. The CDR3 DNA reads as TGCAGCGTTGAAGCATTCAGGGGAAATGAGCAGTTCTTC. The V and J genes are TRBV29-1 and TRBJ2-1; possible D gene TRBD1, 6 bases. Deletions cut 1 base from V and 7 bases from J, with 11 bases between. The CDR3 consists of 13 residues. Germline V CDR1 and CDR2: SQVTM, ANQGSEA.

The rearrangement links TRBV29-1 to TRBJ2-3, with 7 bases fitting TRBD2. This CDR3 spans 17 amino acids. Germline trimming cut 3 bases from V and 1 base from J; bases unmatched to any gene: 13. Germline CDR1 reads SQVTM; CDR2 reads ANQGSEA. Here the CDR3 reads CSVDEGGPLRGTDTQYF. The CDR3 DNA sequence: TGCAGCGTTGACGAGGGAGGGCCGCTACGAGGCACAGATACGCAGTATTTT.

This clonotype was observed a few times. The chain is built from TRBV6-5 and TRBJ2-7, with D perhaps TRBD2 (5 bases). Trimming removed 9 bases at V and 3 bases at J, with 18 bases between. This CDR3 is 14 amino acids long. Germline-derived CDR1 and CDR2 are MNHEY and SVGAGI. The CDR3, as DNA: TGTGCCAGGACACCCGGGGTCCCATGCTACGAGCAGTACTTC. Translation gives CARTPGVPCYEQYF.

This clonotype was recorded a few times. A much larger clone sits a single nucleotide away, making a read error possible. The chain has TRBV28 and TRBJ2-7, with D possibly TRBD2 on 6 matching bases. The closer fit of TRBJ2-5 to the DNA end suggests the J call may be wrong. The CDR3 spans 15 residues. CDR1 and CDR2 from the germline V gene are MDHEN and SYDVKM. CDR3 sequence: CASSPPREAKETQYF. The CDR3 DNA is TGTGCCAGCAGCCCTCCCAGGGAGGCCAAAGAGACCCAGTACTTC.

Concerning this clonotype itself: Compared with germline, one end of the junction differs, possibly owing to a read error. This rearrangement joins TRBV29-1 to TRBJ2-3; D unclear. The CDR3 is made up of 15 amino acids. Germline assignment: CDR1 SQVTM and CDR2 ANQGSEA. The CDR3 is CSVQEATLTTDTQYF. CDR3 DNA: TGCAGCGTTCAAGAAGCGACCCTCACCACAGATACGCAGTATTTT.

The sample holds a few counts of this clonotype. This chain joins TRBV12-3 or TRBV12-4 and TRBJ2-5; 7 bases line up with TRBD1. This CDR3 contains 14 residues. After removal of 5 bases from V and 7 bases from J, the junction contained 10 bases not matched to a gene. The CDR3 spells CASSPRDSSGTQYF. Written as DNA, the CDR3 is TGTGCCAGCAGTCCCCGGGACAGCTCGGGGACCCAGTACTTC.

This clonotype showed up just once. At one end, the junction sequence differs from germline, possibly due to a read error. The chain carries TRBV12-3 or TRBV12-4 and TRBJ2-6; tentative D call: TRBD1 (6 bases). This CDR3 is built from 13 residues. For the CDR3, the DNA is TGTGCCGGCAGTCAGGGGGGGGCCAACGTCCTGACTTTC. Translating it yields CAGSQGGANVLTF.

This clonotype has at least ten counts. The rearrangement joins TRBV29-1 to TRBJ1-1, with D tentatively TRBD1 (5 bases). Germline V CDR1 and CDR2: SQVTM, ANQGSEA. The CDR3 has 14 residues. Deletions cut 4 bases from V and 3 bases from J, with 15 bases between. CDR3 nucleotides: TGCAGCGTTGTTATTAAGGGACCGGACACTGAAGCTTTCTTT. It specifies CSVVIKGPDTEAFF.

This clonotype was detected a few times. This rearrangement joins TRBV15 to TRBJ2-3; 14 positions match TRBD2. Germline V gene lookup returns CDR1 LNHNV and CDR2 YYDKDF (reference sequence). V dropped 7 bases and J dropped 6; count of bases not matched to a gene: 9. The CDR3 is 16 amino acids. DNA of the CDR3: TGTGCCACCAATCAAGGGACTAGCGGGAGTTCGGATACGCAGTATTTT. This encodes CATNQGTSGSSDTQYF.

Only one count was recorded for this clonotype. This chain connects TRBV12-3 or TRBV12-4 to TRBJ2-7; TRBD2 aligns across 15 bases. J was trimmed by 5 bases and V by 7 bases; bases with no gene match: 6. This CDR3 region has 15 residues. For the CDR3, the DNA is TGTGCCAGCACCCTGGGACTAGCGGGAGGCCACGAGCAGTACTTC. Protein: CASTLGLAGGHEQYF.

The V and J genes are TRBV5-6 and TRBJ2-7; 8 bases agree with TRBD1. J lost 3 bases, V lost 4 bases, and 12 bases had no gene match. This CDR3 is built from 16 residues. CDR1 and CDR2 from the germline V gene are SGHDT and YYEEEE. The CDR3 loop reads CASSGGPGQVYYEQYF. Here the CDR3 DNA reads TGTGCCAGCAGCGGCGGACCGGGACAGGTATACTACGAGCAGTACTTC.